A single T cell receptor beta chain is shown here with its context. Its antigen is currently unknown. Per the germline V gene, CDR1 is SGHDT and CDR2 is YYEEEE. The CDR3 has 12 amino acids. The V end lost 1 base, the J end lost 5 bases, and 4 bases lay between the germline ends. This sample stems from a study of OX40 agonist ivuxolimab in advanced cancers. Study context: An anti-OX40 (CD134) antibody with agonistic activity, ivuxolimab, was administered to patients. Cohort: around 79% men, mean age about 60, aged roughly 20 to 79. Study-level points and caveats: The mean number of expanded clones was higher in CD8+ T cells than in CD4+.

Profiling relied on immunoSEQ multiplex PCR, and the TCRdb table lists in-frame clones only, not all of them. The data show approximately 45,000 clones, just under 95% seen once. The sequence came from an adult with an advanced solid tumor such as melanoma, head and neck, liver or kidney cancer. Sequenced material: CD4+ or CD8+ T cells sorted from blood, taken in a trial of the OX40 agonist ivuxolimab. The rearrangement joins TRBV5-6 to TRBJ1-5; D gene unclear. The CDR3 region is CASSLMDQPQHF. As DNA, the CDR3 is TGTGCCAGCAGCTTGATGGATCAGCCCCAGCATTTT.